The clone carrying this T cell receptor (beta chain) has more than one count but fewer than ten. Antigen unknown. One entry per CDR3 protein results from TCRdb running MiXCR on the PCR reads. Here the sample spans tens of thousands of distinct CDR3 sequences, roughly 17% being singletons. This specimen belongs to a study of molecular identifiers for immune sequencing clone quantification. Across the whole study: Four of five RNA aliquots from around 18,000 or 91,000 naive CD8 T cells were sequenced. Study results and caveats: Amid fewer than 1.3 million naive cells, spiked Jurkat TCR RNA from one cell was reportedly still detectable.

V was cut by 1 base and J by 5 bases, with 6 bases left in between. This CDR3 comprises 12 residues. The V gene's germline CDR1 is MNHEY and CDR2 SMNVEV (reference sequence). Sorting was used to obtain naive CD8 T cells (CD8+CD4-CCR7+CD45RA+). V is TRBV27 and J is TRBJ2-7; D gene unclear. This clonotype was sampled from a human donor in good health. Some libraries in this study had Jurkat cell RNA spiked in. The sequencing sample was made of naive CD8+ T cells from blood, with Jurkat cell RNA spiked in. Subset: FACS-sorted CD8+CD4-CCR7+CD45RA+ naive T cells. The DNA for the CDR3 is TGTGCCAGCAGTTTATTAGGCCACGAGCAGTACTTC. Amino acids: CASSLLGHEQYF.